This TCR gamma chain comes out of a study of gamma delta lymphoproliferative disorders and STAT genes. Germline trimming cut 1 base from V and 3 bases from J; bases unmatched to any gene: 6. Germline V gene data show CDR1 as VTNTFY and CDR2 as YDVSTARD (reference sequence). This CDR3 spans 14 amino acids. TCRdb used CATT to re-call clones from the multiplex PCR reads. The repertoire has fewer than 500 gamma-chain clones, around a sixth of them found once; the top ten carry around nine tenths. Genomic DNA from isolated PBMCs served as the sequencing template. This clone qualifies as medium-sized. The material sequenced was blood. The chain joins TRGV3 to TRGJ1 or TRGJ2. TCRdb lists no J gene, so it was determined here by aligning the DNA to germline. The TCR was taken from a human donor with gamma-delta T-cell large granular lymphocyte leukemia. The CDR3 coding sequence is TGTGCCACCTGGGACAGTCCCCCTTATTATAAGAAACTCTTT. Its translation is CATWDSPPYYKKLF.